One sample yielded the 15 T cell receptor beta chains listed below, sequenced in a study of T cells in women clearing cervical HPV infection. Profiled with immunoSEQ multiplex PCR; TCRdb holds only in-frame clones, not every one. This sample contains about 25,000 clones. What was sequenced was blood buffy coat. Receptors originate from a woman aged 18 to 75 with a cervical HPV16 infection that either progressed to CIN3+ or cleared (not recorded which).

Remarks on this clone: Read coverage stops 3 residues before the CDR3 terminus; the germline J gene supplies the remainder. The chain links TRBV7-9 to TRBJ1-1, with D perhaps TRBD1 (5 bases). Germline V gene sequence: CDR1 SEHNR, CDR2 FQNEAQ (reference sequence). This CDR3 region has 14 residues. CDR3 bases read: TGTGCCAGCAGCTTATTGGGGGGTTACAATGAG. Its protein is CASSLLGGYNE. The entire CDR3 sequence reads CASSLLGGYNEAFF.

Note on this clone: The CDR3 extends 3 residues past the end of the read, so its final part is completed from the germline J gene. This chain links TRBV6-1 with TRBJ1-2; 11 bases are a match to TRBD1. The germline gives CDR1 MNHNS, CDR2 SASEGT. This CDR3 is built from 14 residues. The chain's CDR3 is CASSATGQGAIYTF. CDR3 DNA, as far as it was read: TGTGCCAGCAGTGCCACTGGACAGGGGGCTATA.

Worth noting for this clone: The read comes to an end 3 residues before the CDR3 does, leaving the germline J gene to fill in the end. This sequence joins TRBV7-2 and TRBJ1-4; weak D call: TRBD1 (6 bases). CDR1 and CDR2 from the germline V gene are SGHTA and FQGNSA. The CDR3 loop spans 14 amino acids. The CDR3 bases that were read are TGTGCCAGCACTCGGGAAGGGGGAGGATCACCA. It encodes CASTREGGGSP. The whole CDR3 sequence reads CASTREGGGSPLFF.

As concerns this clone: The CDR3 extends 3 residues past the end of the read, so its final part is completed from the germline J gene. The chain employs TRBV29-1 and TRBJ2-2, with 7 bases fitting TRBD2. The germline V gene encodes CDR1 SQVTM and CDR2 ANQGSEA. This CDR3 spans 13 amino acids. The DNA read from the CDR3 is TGCAGCGTTGTGACGGGGGGAGGATCACCG. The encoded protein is CSVVTGGGSP. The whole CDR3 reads CSVVTGGGSPLFF.

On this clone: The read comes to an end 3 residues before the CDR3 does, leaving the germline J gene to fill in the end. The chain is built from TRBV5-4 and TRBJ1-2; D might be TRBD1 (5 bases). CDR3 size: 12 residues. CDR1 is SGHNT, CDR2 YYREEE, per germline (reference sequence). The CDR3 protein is CASSLPRAGYTF. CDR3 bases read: TGTGCCAGCAGCTTGCCCAGGGCCGGC. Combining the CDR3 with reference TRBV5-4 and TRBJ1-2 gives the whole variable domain ETGVTQSPTHLIKTRGQQVTLRCSSQSGHNTVSWYQQALGQGPQFIFQYYREEENGRGNFPPRFSGLQFPNYSSELNVNALELDDSALYLCASSLPRAGYTFGSGTRLTVV.

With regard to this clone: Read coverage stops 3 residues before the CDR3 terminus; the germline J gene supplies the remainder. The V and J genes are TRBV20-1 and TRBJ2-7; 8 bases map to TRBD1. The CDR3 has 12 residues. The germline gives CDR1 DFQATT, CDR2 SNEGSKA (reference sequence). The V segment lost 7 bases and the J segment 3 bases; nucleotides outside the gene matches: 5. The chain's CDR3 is CSGTGTGYEQYF. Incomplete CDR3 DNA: TGCAGTGGGACCGGGACAGGCTACGAG.

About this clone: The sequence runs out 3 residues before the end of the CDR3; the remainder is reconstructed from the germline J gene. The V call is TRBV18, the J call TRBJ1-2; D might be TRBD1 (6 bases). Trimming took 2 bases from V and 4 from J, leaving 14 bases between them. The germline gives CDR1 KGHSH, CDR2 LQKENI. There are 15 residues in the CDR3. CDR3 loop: CASSPKGRGAYGYTF. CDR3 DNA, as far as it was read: TGTGCCAGCTCACCAAAGGGCAGGGGAGCCTATGGC. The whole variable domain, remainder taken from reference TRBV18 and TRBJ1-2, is NAGVMQNPRHLVRRRGQEARLRCSPMKGHSHVYWYRQLPEEGLKFMVYLQKENIIDESGMPKERFSAEFPKEGPSILRIQQVVRGDSAAYFCASSPKGRGAYGYTFGSGTRLTVV.

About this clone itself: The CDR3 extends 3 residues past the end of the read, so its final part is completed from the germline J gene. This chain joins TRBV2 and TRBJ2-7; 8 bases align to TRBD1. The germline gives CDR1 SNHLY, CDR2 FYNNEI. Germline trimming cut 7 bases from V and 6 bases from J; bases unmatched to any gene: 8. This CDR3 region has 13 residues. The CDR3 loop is CASKETGVREQYF. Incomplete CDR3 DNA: TGTGCCAGCAAAGAGACAGGGGTACGCGAG. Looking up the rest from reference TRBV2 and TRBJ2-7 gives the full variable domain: EPEVTQTPSHQVTQMGQEVILRCVPISNHLYFYWYRQILGQKVEFLVSFYNNEISEKSEIFDDQFSVERPDGSNFTLKIRSTKLEDSAMYFCASKETGVREQYFGPGTRLTVT.

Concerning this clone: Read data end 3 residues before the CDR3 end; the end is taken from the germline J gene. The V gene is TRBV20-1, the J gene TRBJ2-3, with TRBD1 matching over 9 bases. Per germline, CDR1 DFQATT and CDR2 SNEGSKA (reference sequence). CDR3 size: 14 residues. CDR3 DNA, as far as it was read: TGCAGTGCTAGAGGGACAGGGGCCGGTGAGACG. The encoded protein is CSARGTGAGET. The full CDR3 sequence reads CSARGTGAGETQYF.

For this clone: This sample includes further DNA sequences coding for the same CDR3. The CDR3 bases that were read are TGCGCCAGCAGCTTGACCAGGGGAACGTACTACGAG. This encodes CASSLTRGTYYE. The CDR3 in full is CASSLTRGTYYEQYF. The J gene is TRBJ2-7, the V gene TRBV5-1; D might be TRBD1 (6 bases). The read ends 3 residues shy of where the CDR3 ends; the end is completed using the germline J gene. Germline values: CDR1 SGHRS, CDR2 YFSETQ. The CDR3 totals 15 residues. Deletions cut 1 base from V and 3 bases from J, with 14 bases between.

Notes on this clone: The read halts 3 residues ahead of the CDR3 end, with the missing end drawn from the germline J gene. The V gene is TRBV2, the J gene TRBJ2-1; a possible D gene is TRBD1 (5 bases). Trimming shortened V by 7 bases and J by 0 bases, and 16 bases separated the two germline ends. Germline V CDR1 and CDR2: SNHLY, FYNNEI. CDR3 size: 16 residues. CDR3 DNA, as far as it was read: TGTGCCAGCACCTCCCCAGGGCGGCTCTCCTACAATGAG. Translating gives CASTSPGRLSYNE. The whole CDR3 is CASTSPGRLSYNEQFF.

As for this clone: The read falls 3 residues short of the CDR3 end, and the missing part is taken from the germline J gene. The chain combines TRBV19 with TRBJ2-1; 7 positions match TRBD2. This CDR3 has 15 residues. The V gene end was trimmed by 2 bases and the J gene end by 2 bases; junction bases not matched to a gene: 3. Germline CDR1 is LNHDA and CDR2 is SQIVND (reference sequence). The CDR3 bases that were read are TGTGCCAGTAGTATAAGGCTAGCGGCCTACAATGAG. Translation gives CASSIRLAAYNE. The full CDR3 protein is CASSIRLAAYNEQFF.

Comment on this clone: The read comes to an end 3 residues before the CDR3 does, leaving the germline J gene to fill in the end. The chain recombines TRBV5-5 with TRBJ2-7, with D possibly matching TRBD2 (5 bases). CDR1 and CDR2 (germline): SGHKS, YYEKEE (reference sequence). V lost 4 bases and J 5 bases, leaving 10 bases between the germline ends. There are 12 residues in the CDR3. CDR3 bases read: TGTGCCAGCAGCCAGACTACGGACGAG. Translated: CASSQTTDE. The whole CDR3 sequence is CASSQTTDEQYF. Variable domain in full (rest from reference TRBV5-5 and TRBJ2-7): DAGVTQSPTHLIKTRGQQVTLRCSPISGHKSVSWYQQVLGQGPQFIFQYYEKEERGRGNFPDRFSARQFPNYSSELNVNALLLGDSALYLCASSQTTDEQYFGPGTRLTVT.

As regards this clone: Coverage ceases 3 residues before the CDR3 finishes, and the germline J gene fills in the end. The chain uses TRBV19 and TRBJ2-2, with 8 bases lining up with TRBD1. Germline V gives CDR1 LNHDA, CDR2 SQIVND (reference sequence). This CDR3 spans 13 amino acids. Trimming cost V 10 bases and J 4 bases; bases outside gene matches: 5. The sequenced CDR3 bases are TGTGCCACCGATCAGGGGGCCACCGGGGAG. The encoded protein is CATDQGATGE. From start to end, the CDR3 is CATDQGATGELFF.

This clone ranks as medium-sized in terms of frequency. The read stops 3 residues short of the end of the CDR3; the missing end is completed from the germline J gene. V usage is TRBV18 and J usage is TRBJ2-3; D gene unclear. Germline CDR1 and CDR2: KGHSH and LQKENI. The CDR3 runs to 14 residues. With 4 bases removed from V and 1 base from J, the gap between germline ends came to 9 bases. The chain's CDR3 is CASSLPSGTDTQYF. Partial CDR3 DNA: TGTGCCAGCTCACTGCCCTCGGGCACAGATACG.